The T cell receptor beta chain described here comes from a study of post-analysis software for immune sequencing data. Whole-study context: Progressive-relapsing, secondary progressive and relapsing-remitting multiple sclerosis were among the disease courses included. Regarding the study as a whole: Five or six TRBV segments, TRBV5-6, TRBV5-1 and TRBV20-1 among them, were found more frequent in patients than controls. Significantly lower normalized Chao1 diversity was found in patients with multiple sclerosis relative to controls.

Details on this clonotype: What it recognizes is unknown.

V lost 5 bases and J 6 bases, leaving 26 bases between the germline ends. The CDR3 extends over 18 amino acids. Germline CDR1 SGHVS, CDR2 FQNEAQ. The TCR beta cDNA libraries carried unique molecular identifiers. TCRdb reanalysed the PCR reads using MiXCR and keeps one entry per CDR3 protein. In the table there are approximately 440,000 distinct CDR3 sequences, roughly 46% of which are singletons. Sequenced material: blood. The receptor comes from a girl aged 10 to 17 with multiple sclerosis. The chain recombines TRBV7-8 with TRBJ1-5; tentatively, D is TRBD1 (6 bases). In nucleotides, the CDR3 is TGTGCCAGCAGCCTCGGTCTGGTAAAGGGGGGCGGTGGTCAGCCCCAGCATTTT. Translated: CASSLGLVKGGGGQPQHF.